This T cell receptor (beta chain) was identified during a study of beta chain bispecific antibodies for T cell cancers (TCRdb year 2021). Study-wide context: Healthy donor T cells were cocultured with T cell leukemia lines and bispecific antibodies, and TRBV sequencing of the surviving cells was then used to measure how much each TRBV family was depleted. Jurkat cells expressed surface TRBV12 (TRBV12-3), and HPB-ALL cells expressed surface TRBV5-5.

The treatment or condition tag for this specimen amounts to: alpha-V12: anti-TRBV12 scFv linked to anti-CD3 scFv. T cells were expanded from blood mononuclear cells for approximately three days with either the anti-CD3 antibody OKT3 or CD3/CD28 Dynabeads. For the anti-TRBV12 bispecific sample, Jurkat leukemia cells were cocultured with normal T cells, and the comparison was a control coculture using an anti-CD19 bispecific. The culture conditions for expanded T cells were RPMI 1640 plus 10% fetal bovine serum, recombinant human IL-2 (approximately 100 IU/ml) and IL-7 (roughly 5.5 ng/ml). For cocultures, some 50,000 normal T cells were combined with some 50,000 target cells and bispecific antibody in about 93 ul and incubated for about 15 hours at 37 degrees C. Every bispecific antibody was made of two single-chain variable fragments, expressed in a single-chain diabody format carrying a His tag. Healthy human donors supplied the effector T cells, with peripheral blood mononuclear cells isolated from leukapheresis samples using Ficoll density gradient centrifugation.

The libraries included unique molecular identifier barcodes, and the barcodes were used to quantify clonotypes. Qiagen AllPrep DNA/RNA Micro kits were used to isolate total RNA, and an Agilent TapeStation was used to check RNA quality. TCR beta libraries were built by 5' RACE: cDNA synthesis followed by two PCR steps using TCR beta constant-region gene-specific primers. Sequencing of the TCR beta libraries was performed on an Illumina MiSeq platform. The study's own analysis went as follows. MIGEC, MiXCR and VDJtools were used for read processing. Clonotype frequency was calculated as the fraction of unique molecular identifiers assigned to a given clonotype among all unique molecular identifiers in the sample. Nonfunctional TRBV genes classified in IMGT as pseudogenes or open reading frames, for example TRBV1, TRBV12-1 and TRBV21, were left out. TCRdb took the public reads, trimmed them with fastp at Q25, ran MiXCR for clone calling and kept in-frame beta chains. Entries that share a CDR3 protein sequence are merged under the most common genes and DNA. The V and J calls were determined by TCRdb, not by the authors. The sample data list about 20,000 distinct CDR3 sequences, and just over 2% of these were observed just once. The ten largest account for about 5.5% of the sample.

By how much of the sample it makes up, this clonotype is medium-sized (0.01 to 0.1%). This clone's antigen is unknown. Per-base qualities were not stored, and no clone one base away is much larger. Study-level results and caveats: Compared with anti-CD19, anti-TRBV12 exposure reduced the TRBV12-3 share of total TRBV signal by 97% to 99%; TRBV12-4 fell 30% to 40%, not significantly. Except for the targeted genes and closely related genes, all other TRBV family members appeared to be unaffected by the TRBV-directed bispecific antibodies. Cross-reactivity of the anti-TRBV5-5 antibody with TRBV5-6 was attributed to high sequence similarity between the two genes. Leukemia cell line cells were mixed with normal T cells in each sequenced sample, and most of the targeted TRBV signal was derived from the leukemia cells rather than from the normal T cells.

Spanning cysteine to phenylalanine, the CDR3 consists of 14 amino acids. Only CDR3 DNA remains: 42 bases, in frame from the first base. CDR1 is given as SGHVS and CDR2 as FNYEAQ, both from the germline V gene. The germline ends are 8 bases apart after V is trimmed by 5 bases and J by 3 bases. Source: healthy donor T cells cultured with leukemia cells, taken from a culture containing a bispecific antibody targeting TCR Vbeta12. The rearrangement joined TRBV7-6 to TRBJ2-6; the D gene cannot be named for sure. The TCR comes from a human donor in good health. Some clones in this sample may be carry-over from other donors' samples. The bases read TGTGCCAGCAGCCTAGGGTATGGGGCCAACGTCCTGACTTTC. The encoded protein is CASSLGYGANVLTF.